Listed below are T cell receptor beta chains from one sample, sequenced in a study of Graves' ophthalmopathy and Graves' hyperthyroidism. TCRdb fed the multiplex PCR reads into MiXCR, producing one record per CDR3 protein. The sample records fewer than 250,000 distinct CDR3 sequences, under 30% being singletons. The material sequenced was peripheral blood. Receptor source: a man aged 50-60 years with Graves' ophthalmopathy. The CDR3 runs from the conserved cysteine through the conserved F or W. The D gene is left open where the match is weak. Clone size is given for some rows only: seen once, a few or many times, or a class if the clone is expanded.

>TRBJ2-7|TRBV6-1|few|-
TGTGCCAGCAGCAACCCAGGAATCTCCTACGAGCAGTACTTC
CASSNPGISYEQYF
>TRBJ2-7|TRBV29-1|many|TRBD1
TGCAGCGTTGATCGGGGACAGGGGATCTACGAGCAGTACTTC
CSVDRGQGIYEQYF
>TRBJ1-5|TRBV7-2|-|-
TGTGCCAGCAGCCAAACAGGGTTGGATCAGCCCCAGCATTTT
CASSQTGLDQPQHF
>TRBJ1-2|TRBV6-5|many|-
TGTGCCAGCAGTTATGTTCAGTCCCCTCCAAGGGGCTACACCTTC
CASSYVQSPPRGYTF
>TRBJ1-2|TRBV11-2|many|-
TGTGCCAGCAGCTTCGTAAGGAGCTATGGCTACACCTTC
CASSFVRSYGYTF
>TRBJ2-7|TRBV6-2/TRBV6-3|many|-
TGTGCCAGCAGGGACGTCTGGTTCGACGAGCAGTACTTC
CASRDVWFDEQYF
>TRBJ2-7|TRBV28|many|-
TGTGCCAGCAGAACCCCCGGGACCCCCTACGAGCAGTACTTC
CASRTPGTPYEQYF
>TRBJ1-6|TRBV13|-|-
TGTGCCAGCACACATGATAATTCACCCCTCCACTTT
CASTHDNSPLHF
>TRBJ2-2|TRBV20-1|many|-
TGCAGTGCTAGAGTGGACAGAAACACCGGGGAGCTGTTTTTT
CSARVDRNTGELFF
>TRBJ1-6|TRBV7-9|many|TRBD1
TGTGCCAGCAGCTCCCCAACACAGGGGGCCGATTCACCCCTCCACTTT
CASSSPTQGADSPLHF
>TRBJ2-7|TRBV6-1|few|TRBD1
TGTGCCAGCACGGACAGGGGGAACTACGAGCAGTACTTC
CASTDRGNYEQYF
>TRBJ2-5|TRBV29-1|many|-
TGCAGCGTTGCCAAGGGGAAAGAGACCCAGTACTTC
CSVAKGKETQYF
>TRBJ1-1|TRBV18|many|-
TGTGCCAGCTCACCAGGGTATCCGAACACTGAAGCTTTCTTT
CASSPGYPNTEAFF
>TRBJ1-1|TRBV28|-|-
TGTGCCAGCAGTTTAAGGGCAGAAGCTTTCTTT
CASSLRAEAFF
>TRBJ1-1|TRBV4-1|-|TRBD1
TGCGCCAGCAGCCGCGGACAGGGGGCTTTGGAAGCTTTCTTT
CASSRGQGALEAFF
>TRBJ2-3|TRBV20-1|many|TRBD2
TGCAGTGCTTCCGGGACTAGCGGGAGCCAGGGGCCCACAGATACGCAGTATTTT
CSASGTSGSQGPTDTQYF
>TRBJ1-5|TRBV28|many|-
TGTGCCAGCAGTTTGGGGGTGTCCTCAAGAATGCAGCCCCAGCATTTT
CASSLGVSSRMQPQHF
>TRBJ2-7|TRBV10-1|many|-
TGCGCCAGCAGTGAGGCCCCGAGCACAACTCGGTACTTC
CASSEAPSTTRYF
>TRBJ1-1|TRBV19|many|TRBD1
TGTGCCAGTAGTGGGGACAGGAGATACATGAACACTGAAGCTTTCTTT
CASSGDRRYMNTEAFF
>TRBJ1-2|TRBV7-8|once|TRBD1
TGTGCCAGCAGCCCAAGGGGGACAGACTATGGCTACACCTTC
CASSPRGTDYGYTF
>TRBJ1-6|TRBV6-5|many|-
TGTGCCAGCAGTTACTCGATCCGGACAGCGGAATCACCCCTCCACTTT
CASSYSIRTAESPLHF
>TRBJ2-5|TRBV10-2|many|-
TGCGCCAGCAGTGAGTCAGAGACCCAGTACTTC
CASSESETQYF
>TRBJ2-2|TRBV18|few|-
TGTGCCAGCTCACCGTCCCCGGGGCCGAACACCGGGGAGCTGTTTTTT
CASSPSPGPNTGELFF
>TRBJ2-7|TRBV4-3|many|-
TGCGCCAGCAGCCAAGAGGGCCCGGGGTTCTACGAGCAGTACTTC
CASSQEGPGFYEQYF
>TRBJ2-7|TRBV15|-|-
TGTGCCACCAGCAGAGACCCAGGGGGGAACGAGCAGTACTTC
CATSRDPGGNEQYF
>TRBJ2-7|TRBV12-3/TRBV12-4|many|-
TGTGCCAGCAGCCCCCCCGGCCAGACCTACGAGCAGTACTTC
CASSPPGQTYEQYF
>TRBJ1-2|TRBV28|many|TRBD1
TGTGCCAGCAGTGACGGGACAGCCATATTGGGGGGCTACACCTTC
CASSDGTAILGGYTF
>TRBJ2-2|TRBV29-1|many|-
TGCAGCGTTGAAAGTCCCCTCGACACCGGGGAGCTGTTTTTT
CSVESPLDTGELFF
>TRBJ1-5|TRBV5-1|-|TRBD1
TGCGCCAGCAGCCTGGGACAGGGTCGCTTTCAGCCCCAGCATTTT
CASSLGQGRFQPQHF
>TRBJ2-7|TRBV7-2|-|-
TGTGCCAGCAGCCCTAGCGTTTCGCTCTACGAGCAGTACTTC
CASSPSVSLYEQYF
>TRBJ2-7|TRBV7-2|-|-
TGTGCCAGCAGCTCGACGGGGCGGGGGCCCTACGAGCAGTACTTC
CASSSTGRGPYEQYF
>TRBJ1-5|TRBV7-2|-|TRBD1
TGTGCCAGCAGCCGGGACAGGGGAGACAATCAGCCCCAGCATTTT
CASSRDRGDNQPQHF
>TRBJ2-7|TRBV29-1|many|-
TGCAGCGTTGAGCGTCCCTCCTCCTACGAGCAGTACTTC
CSVERPSSYEQYF
>TRBJ1-1|TRBV6-5|many|-
TGTGCCAGCCAATCCGAATGGGGCACTGAAGCTTTCTTT
CASQSEWGTEAFF
>TRBJ2-7|TRBV6-1|few|TRBD1
TGTGCCAGCAGTACACAACAGGGGGCTGGATACGAGCAGTACTTC
CASSTQQGAGYEQYF
>TRBJ1-5|TRBV6-1|many|-
TGTACCAGCAGTGATTTGGGGCCACTGATCGAGCCCCAGCATTTT
CTSSDLGPLIEPQHF
>TRBJ1-6|TRBV27|few|-
TGTGCCAGCAGACTGGACAGAGCCACCTCCTATAATTCACCCCTCCACTTT
CASRLDRATSYNSPLHF
>TRBJ1-5|TRBV6-2/TRBV6-3|-|TRBD1
TGTGCCAGCAGTTACTCCCCCGGACAGGGGGCCTATCAGCCCCAGCATTTT
CASSYSPGQGAYQPQHF
>TRBJ2-7|TRBV30|many|TRBD2
TGTGCCTGGAGTCCACAGGGACTAGCGGGGGCTTACGAGCAGTACTTC
CAWSPQGLAGAYEQYF
>TRBJ2-4|TRBV19|-|TRBD1
TGTGCCAGTAGTATGTGGGGACAGGGGAGGTGGGCCAAAAACATTCAGTACTTC
CASSMWGQGRWAKNIQYF